Each of the 17 T cell receptor beta chains below was sequenced from the same sample in a study of blood T cells in healthy people across ages (dated by TCRdb to between 2014 and 2017). The protocol used for the library was 5' RACE. A second PCR of roughly 7 to 11 cycles was performed with a sample-barcoded 5' primer and a J-beta primer mix. TCRdb reran the public reads through fastp at Q25 and MiXCR, keeping productive beta chains. Here each entry gathers all rows of one CDR3 protein and keeps the most common genes and DNA. Here the sample has 1.8 million or so distinct CDR3 sequences; about 39% occur a single time. Jointly, the top ten make up roughly 24% of the sample. The specimen sequenced was blood. The receptors here all came from a human donor in good health.

This clonotype was observed a few times. The CDR3 DNA is TGTGCCAGCAGCTTGGGGGAACCCCTCCACTTT. It encodes CASSLGEPLHF. This chain links TRBV7-2 with TRBJ1-6; D possibly corresponds to TRBD1 (5 bases). The germline V gene encodes CDR1 SGHTA and CDR2 FQGNSA. CDR3 size: 11 residues. The V and J ends lost 3 bases and 12 bases respectively, with 6 bases between them.

V gene TRBV6-2 or TRBV6-3 combines with J gene TRBJ2-7, with no clear D. The J call may be faulty, since TRBJ2-5 better matches the DNA end. Germline lookup yields CDR1 MNHEY and CDR2 SVGEGT. CDR3 length: 15 amino acids. Written as DNA, the CDR3 is TGTGCCAGCAGGCCTATAGACAAGGTTGGGGAGACCCAGTACTTC. As protein: CASRPIDKVGETQYF.

The J gene is TRBJ2-3, the V gene TRBV20-1, with 8 bases aligning to TRBD1. Unmatched junction bases numbered 7, after V lost 5 bases and J lost 3 bases. The CDR3 is 14 amino acids. Looked up from germline, CDR1 is DFQATT and CDR2 is SNEGSKA (reference sequence). CDR3 in DNA: TGCAGTGCTCATAGGACAGGGCGGACAGATACGCAGTATTTT. It translates to CSAHRTGRTDTQYF.

The V gene is TRBV2, the J gene TRBJ1-5; D may be TRBD1 (6 bases). V was trimmed by 6 bases and J by 0 bases, leaving 9 bases between them. CDR3 length equals 14 residues. From germline, CDR1 is SNHLY and CDR2 FYNNEI. The CDR3 nucleotides are TGTGCCAGCAGAGGACAGTCTAGCAATCAGCCCCAGCATTTT. Translating gives CASRGQSSNQPQHF.

This clonotype has at least ten counts. J is TRBJ2-1 and V is TRBV15; 7 bases align to TRBD2. CDR3 length: 15 amino acids. Trimming took 9 bases from V and 4 from J; bases not matched to a gene: 12. Germline CDR1 and CDR2: LNHNV and YYDKDF (reference sequence). CDR3 sequence (DNA): TGTGCCACGCGGGATGGGGGGGACCCTTACAATGAGCAGTTCTTC. Translated, it gives CATRDGGDPYNEQFF.

The chain carries TRBV4-1 and TRBJ1-1; D ambiguous. The CDR3 runs 15 residues. With 0 bases removed from V and 3 bases from J, the gap between germline ends came to 11 bases. Germline V CDR1 and CDR2: MGHRA, YSYEKL. The CDR3 DNA follows: TGCGCCAGCAGCCAAGACAGGTTGCCGTACACTGAAGCTTTCTTT. This gives the protein CASSQDRLPYTEAFF.

This rearrangement joins TRBV3-1 to TRBJ2-3; D gene unclear. Germline V gene sequence: CDR1 LGHDT, CDR2 YNNKEL (reference sequence). CDR3 length: 15 residues. Between the trimmed V and J ends, which lost 4 bases and 5 bases, there was a span of 16 bases. The CDR3 DNA follows: TGTGCCAGCAGCCTTCCCGACGGGCAGGAAGATACGCAGTATTTT. Translated: CASSLPDGQEDTQYF.

There are a few counts of this clonotype. This chain links TRBV12-3 or TRBV12-4 with TRBJ2-2, with D perhaps being TRBD1 or TRBD2 (6 bases each). This CDR3 has 14 amino acids. V shed 7 bases and J shed 5 bases, with 14 bases lying between them. CDR3 coding DNA: TGTGCCAGCAAGGGGGGTCACGATACCGGGGAGCTGTTTTTT. Protein product: CASKGGHDTGELFF.

CDR3 residues: CASSGSDRVEGGYTF. Here the CDR3 DNA reads TGTGCCAGCAGCGGTTCGGACAGGGTTGAAGGAGGCTACACCTTC. The V call is TRBV5-6, the J call TRBJ1-2; 8 bases line up with TRBD1. The CDR3 covers 15 residues. CDR1 and CDR2 (germline): SGHDT, YYEEEE. V lost 4 bases and J lost 8; bases outside the gene matches: 13.

This sequence joins TRBV20-1 and TRBJ1-5, with 10 bases lining up with TRBD1. CDR1 and CDR2 from the germline V gene are DFQATT and SNEGSKA (reference sequence). Germline trimming cut 3 bases from V and 2 bases from J; bases unmatched to any gene: 4. The CDR3 spans 15 residues. The CDR3, as DNA: TGCAGTGCTAGGCGGGACAGGGGAGGCAATCAGCCCCAGCATTTT. Protein: CSARRDRGGNQPQHF.

The chain joins TRBV3-1 to TRBJ2-5; D unresolved. CDR3 size: 14 residues. V shed 0 bases and J shed 7 bases, with 12 bases lying between them. Germline V gives CDR1 LGHDT, CDR2 YNNKEL (reference sequence). The CDR3 loop reads CASSQDLARGTQYF. CDR3 sequence (DNA): TGTGCCAGCAGCCAAGATCTTGCGCGCGGGACCCAGTACTTC.

The rearrangement uses TRBV29-1 and TRBJ2-7; 9 bases are a match to TRBD1. The CDR3 totals 13 residues. The V and J ends lost 3 bases and 4 bases, in that order; junction bases with no gene match: 4. Germline V CDR1 and CDR2: SQVTM, ANQGSEA. This chain's CDR3 is CSVEGTGRYEQYF. The CDR3 DNA reads as TGCAGCGTTGAGGGGACAGGGAGGTACGAGCAGTACTTC.

This clonotype has a handful of counts. V usage is TRBV7-2 and J usage is TRBJ2-3, with 9 bases matching TRBD2. CDR3 length: 15 amino acids. The V segment lost 5 bases and the J segment 4 bases; nucleotides outside the gene matches: 7. Per the germline V gene, CDR1 is SGHTA and CDR2 is FQGNSA. This chain's CDR3 is CASSQTSGLSDTQYF. CDR3 nucleotide sequence: TGTGCCAGCAGCCAGACTAGCGGTCTCTCAGATACGCAGTATTTT.

The V gene is TRBV7-2, the J gene TRBJ2-2; 8 positions match TRBD2. Looked up from germline, CDR1 is SGHTA and CDR2 is FQGNSA. The V and J ends lost 4 bases and 0 bases, in that order; junction bases with no gene match: 7. The length of the CDR3 is 17 residues. CDR3 nucleotide sequence: TGTGCCAGCAGCTCACCTACTAGCGGTGCGAACACCGGGGAGCTGTTTTTT. Residues: CASSSPTSGANTGELFF. The full variable domain, with the rest looked up from reference TRBV7-2 and TRBJ2-2, is GAGVSQSPSNKVTEKGKDVELRCDPISGHTALYWYRQSLGQGLEFLIYFQGNSAPDKSGLPSDRFSAERTGGSVSTLTIQRTQQEDSAVYLCASSSPTSGANTGELFFGEGSRLTVL.

This sequence joins TRBV19 and TRBJ1-5; a weak D match, TRBD1 (5 bases). CDR3 size: 15 residues. Trimming removed 8 bases from V and 4 bases from J, with 18 bases in between. The germline gives CDR1 LNHDA, CDR2 SQIVND (reference sequence). The CDR3 loop is CASQRLQGSNQPQHF. The CDR3 nucleotides are TGTGCCAGTCAAAGGCTCCAGGGATCTAATCAGCCCCAGCATTTT.

In this sample, this clonotype turned up a few times. The rearrangement links TRBV11-2 to TRBJ2-3; perhaps TRBD1 as D (6 bases). The CDR3 has 16 residues. CDR1 SGHAT and CDR2 FQNNGV come from the germline V gene. Trimming cost V 2 bases and J 9 bases, with 21 bases left between them. The CDR3 is CASSLLQGTSAQTQYF. The CDR3 nucleotides are TGTGCCAGCAGCTTACTCCAGGGGACATCCGCCCAAACGCAGTATTTT.

This clonotype was counted between two and nine times. The J gene is TRBJ2-2, the V gene TRBV5-5, with TRBD1 matching over 8 bases. Germline CDR1 SGHKS, CDR2 YYEKEE (reference sequence). The ends lost 5 bases at V and 8 bases at J; junction bases unmatched: 8. The CDR3 consists of 14 residues. CDR3 loop: CASSSGQGRGELFF. The CDR3 DNA sequence: TGTGCCAGCAGTTCCGGACAGGGTAGAGGGGAGCTGTTTTTT.